Shown below are 18 T cell receptor beta chains from a single sample sequenced in a study of T-cell memory formation after mild COVID-19. MiXCR was run by TCRdb on the 5' RACE reads, yielding one entry per CDR3 protein. The sample carries 55,000 to 75,000 distinct CDR3 sequences, 25% to 35% recorded once. What was sequenced was PBMCs or a T cell subset sorted from them (not recorded which). These receptors were collected from a man between 18 and 35 years old who had mild COVID-19 (a few samples of this study predate the infection). Cell type and time point are not known.

This clonotype was seen a handful of times. The chain carries TRBV12-3 or TRBV12-4 and TRBJ2-7; 7 positions match TRBD1. J gave up 7 bases and V 4 bases, and 4 bases lay outside the gene matches. The CDR3 runs to 12 residues. The CDR3 is CASSWTGLEQYV. CDR3 in DNA: TGTGCCAGCAGTTGGACAGGTCTGGAGCAGTACGTC.

The J gene is TRBJ2-3, the V gene TRBV3-1; D unclear. Per the germline V gene, CDR1 is LGHDT and CDR2 is YNNKEL (reference sequence). V was clipped by 1 base and J by 2 bases, with 7 bases between them. CDR3 length: 14 residues. CDR3 sequence: CASSQVGFTDTQYF. CDR3 bases: TGTGCCAGCAGCCAAGTCGGGTTCACAGATACGCAGTATTTT.

V gene TRBV5-5 combines with J gene TRBJ2-6; 7 bases line up with TRBD1. The CDR3 spans 17 residues. The junction had 8 bases not matched to a gene; V was cut back by 4 bases and J by 1 base. Germline CDR1 reads SGHKS; CDR2 reads YYEKEE (reference sequence). The CDR3 region is CASSIGTDDSGANVLTF. The CDR3 DNA reads TGTGCCAGCAGCATCGGGACAGATGATTCTGGGGCCAACGTCCTGACTTTC.

This chain links TRBV4-3 with TRBJ1-5; D is ambiguous. CDR1 is LGHNA and CDR2 is YSLEER in the germline V gene. This CDR3 region has 15 residues. V lost 0 bases and J 7 bases, leaving 13 bases between the germline ends. The CDR3 protein is CASSQDRSERQPQHF. The CDR3 DNA reads as TGCGCCAGCAGCCAAGATAGGTCTGAGAGGCAGCCCCAGCATTTT.

This chain connects TRBV6-2 or TRBV6-3 to TRBJ1-5; D remains unclear. This CDR3 contains 15 residues. Trimming took 0 bases from V and 1 from J, leaving 7 bases between them. Germline values: CDR1 MNHEY, CDR2 SVGEGT. The CDR3 spells CASSYSKLSNQPQHF. The CDR3 nucleotides read TGTGCCAGCAGTTACTCGAAGCTGAGCAATCAGCCCCAGCATTTT.

This clonotype was observed many times. J is TRBJ2-1 and V is TRBV7-2; 7 bases fit TRBD1. The CDR3 covers 16 residues. Germline V CDR1 and CDR2: SGHTA, FQGNSA. The V and J ends lost 0 bases and 6 bases, in that order; junction bases with no gene match: 8. The DNA for the CDR3 is TGTGCCAGCAGCTTAGCCGGGACAGCGGTGGGCAATGAGCAGTTCTTC. Translated: CASSLAGTAVGNEQFF.

This clonotype was found a few times. This sequence joins TRBV5-6 and TRBJ1-4, with no clear D. Deletions cut 2 bases from V and 8 bases from J, with 13 bases between. Germline V gene data show CDR1 as SGHDT and CDR2 as YYEEEE. CDR3 length: 14 amino acids. CDR3 nucleotide sequence: TGTGCCAGCAGCTTCCGACCTCTTGTAGAAAAACTGTTTTTT. Protein: CASSFRPLVEKLFF. The whole variable domain, filled in from reference TRBV5-6 and TRBJ1-4, reads DAGVTQSPTHLIKTRGQQVTLRCSPKSGHDTVSWYQQALGQGPQFIFQYYEEEERQRGNFPDRFSGHQFPNYSSELNVNALLLGDSALYLCASSFRPLVEKLFFGSGTQLSVL.

The V call is TRBV6-5, the J call TRBJ2-1, with a weak D call TRBD1 (7 bases). Germline CDR1 MNHEY, CDR2 SVGAGI. This CDR3 spans 16 amino acids. The V and J ends lost 5 bases and 5 bases respectively, with 19 bases between them. CDR3 loop: CASSPRLEGADNEQFF. In DNA form, the CDR3 reads TGTGCCAGCAGTCCCCGACTAGAGGGGGCCGACAATGAGCAGTTCTTC.

This clonotype was seen more than once but under ten times. Germline is not matched at one junction end, which may reflect a read error. The V call is TRBV20-1, the J call TRBJ2-4; 7 bases agree with TRBD2. Germline assignment: CDR1 DFQATT and CDR2 SNEGSKA (reference sequence). CDR3 size: 14 residues. The CDR3 sequence: CSARDAGAKNSQYF. In DNA, the CDR3 is TGCAGTGCTAGAGATGCGGGAGCCAAAAACAGTCAGTACTTC.

The V and J genes are TRBV7-6 and TRBJ2-3; the D gene could be TRBD1 or TRBD2 (5 bases each). The V end was cut by 5 bases, the J end by 1 base, with 7 bases between. Germline V gene sequence: CDR1 SGHVS, CDR2 FNYEAQ. The CDR3 consists of 13 residues. The CDR3 DNA reads as TGTGCCAGCAGCATGGGGGGCACAGATACGCAGTATTTT. It specifies CASSMGGTDTQYF.

This clonotype was observed a single time. The chain links TRBV6-2 or TRBV6-3 to TRBJ2-7; 7 nucleotides align to TRBD1. The length of the CDR3 is 15 residues. The junction had 10 bases not matched to a gene; V was cut back by 4 bases and J by 4 bases. Germline CDR1 and CDR2: MNHEY and SVGEGT. CDR3 sequence (DNA): TGTGCCAGCAGTTTTTCCGGGGCAGGGGGTTACGAGCAGTACGTC. Residues: CASSFSGAGGYEQYV.

The V call is TRBV6-2 or TRBV6-3, the J call TRBJ1-2; D may be TRBD1 (5 bases). Per the germline V gene, CDR1 is MNHEY and CDR2 is SVGEGT. With 7 bases removed from V and 6 bases from J, the gap between germline ends came to 15 bases. The CDR3 is 13 residues long. This CDR3 is CASTYGGADGYTF. CDR3 DNA: TGTGCCAGCACCTACGGAGGGGCGGATGGCTACACCTTC.

The chain couples TRBV28 to TRBJ2-5; 7 bases line up with TRBD1. Germline loops: CDR1 MDHEN, CDR2 SYDVKM. The length of the CDR3 is 15 residues. V lost 5 bases and J lost 5; bases outside the gene matches: 11. The CDR3 region is CASSAQTGVWETQYF. Written as DNA, the CDR3 is TGTGCCAGCAGTGCCCAAACAGGGGTATGGGAGACCCAGTACTTC. The full variable domain, with the rest looked up from reference TRBV28 and TRBJ2-5, is DVKVTQSSRYLVKRTGEKVFLECVQDMDHENMFWYRQDPGLGLRLIYFSYDVKMKEKGDIPEGYSVSREKKERFSLILESASTNQTSMYLCASSAQTGVWETQYFGPGTRLLVL.

The chain has TRBV7-6 and TRBJ2-5; D call uncertain. Germline V gene lookup returns CDR1 SGHVS and CDR2 FNYEAQ. Trimming left V 5 bases short and J 3 bases short, with 7 bases between. CDR3 length equals 12 residues. Here the CDR3 DNA reads TGTGCCAGCAGCGCCTTCGAAGAGACCCAGTACTTC. Amino acids: CASSAFEETQYF.

This clonotype has a count of ten or more. This chain connects TRBV6-4 to TRBJ2-2; 9 bases align to TRBD2. This CDR3 is built from 15 residues. CDR1 and CDR2 from the germline V gene are MRHNA and SNTAGT. Trimming cost V 3 bases and J 3 bases; bases outside gene matches: 2. DNA for the CDR3: TGTGCCAGCAGTGAGCGGGGGGGCGACACCGGGGAGCTGTTTTTT. Translated: CASSERGGDTGELFF.

The chain uses TRBV6-6 and TRBJ2-7; no clear D gene. Trimming cost V 4 bases and J 6 bases, with 10 bases left between them. Per the germline V gene, CDR1 is MNHNY and CDR2 is SVGAGI (reference sequence). This CDR3 is built from 12 residues. The CDR3 DNA reads as TGTGCCAGCAGTTGGCCGAAGGGCGAGCAGTACTTC. It specifies CASSWPKGEQYF.

This clonotype was seen more than once but under ten times. The chain links TRBV29-1 to TRBJ1-1, with 7 bases identical to TRBD1. The CDR3 sequence is 13 residues long. After removal of 2 bases from V and 10 bases from J, the junction contained 10 bases not matched to a gene. Germline lookup yields CDR1 SQVTM and CDR2 ANQGSEA. This CDR3 reads CSVEYGTVGAAFF. The CDR3 DNA reads TGCAGCGTTGAATACGGGACAGTTGGGGCAGCTTTCTTT.

J is TRBJ2-3 and V is TRBV18; D may be TRBD1 or TRBD2 (5 bases each). V lost 4 bases to trimming and J lost 0 bases, with 14 bases between them. Germline loops: CDR1 KGHSH, CDR2 LQKENI. The CDR3 sequence is 16 residues long. Written as DNA, the CDR3 is TGTGCCAGCTCACATACCTACGGGGCTAGCACAGATACGCAGTATTTT. Translation: CASSHTYGASTDTQYF.